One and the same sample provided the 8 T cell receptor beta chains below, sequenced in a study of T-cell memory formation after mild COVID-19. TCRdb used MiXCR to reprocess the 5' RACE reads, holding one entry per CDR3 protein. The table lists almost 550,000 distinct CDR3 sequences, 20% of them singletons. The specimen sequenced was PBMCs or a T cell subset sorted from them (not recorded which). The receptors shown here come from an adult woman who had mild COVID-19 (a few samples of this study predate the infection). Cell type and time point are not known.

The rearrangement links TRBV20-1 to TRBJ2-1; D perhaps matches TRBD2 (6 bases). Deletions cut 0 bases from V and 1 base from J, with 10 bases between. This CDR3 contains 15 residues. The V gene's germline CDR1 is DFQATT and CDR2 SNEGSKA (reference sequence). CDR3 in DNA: TGCAGTGCTAGAGATTATAGCGGATCCTACAATGAGCAGTTCTTC. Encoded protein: CSARDYSGSYNEQFF.

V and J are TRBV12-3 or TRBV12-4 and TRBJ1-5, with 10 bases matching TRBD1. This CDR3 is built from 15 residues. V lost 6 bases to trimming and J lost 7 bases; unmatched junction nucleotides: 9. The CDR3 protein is CASSRQGAREQPQHF. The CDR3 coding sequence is TGTGCCAGCAGCAGACAGGGGGCGCGGGAACAGCCCCAGCATTTT.

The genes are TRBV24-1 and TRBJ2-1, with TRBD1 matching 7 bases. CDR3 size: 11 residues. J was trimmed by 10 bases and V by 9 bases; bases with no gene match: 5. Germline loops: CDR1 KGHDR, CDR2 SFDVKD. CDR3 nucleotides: TGTGCCACCGAAGGGGGCCGAGAGCAGTTCTTC. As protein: CATEGGREQFF.

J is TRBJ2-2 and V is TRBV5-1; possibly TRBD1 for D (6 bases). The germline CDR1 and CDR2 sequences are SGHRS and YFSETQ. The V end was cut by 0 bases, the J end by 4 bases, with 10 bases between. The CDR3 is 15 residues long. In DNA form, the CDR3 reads TGCGCCAGCAGCTTGGCAGGGGAGAGCACCGGGGAGCTGTTTTTT. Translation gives CASSLAGESTGELFF.

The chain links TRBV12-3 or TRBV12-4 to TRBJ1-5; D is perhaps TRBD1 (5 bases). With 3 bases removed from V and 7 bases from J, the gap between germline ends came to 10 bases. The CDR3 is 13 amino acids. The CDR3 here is CASSLRGFQPQHF. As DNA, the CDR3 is TGTGCCAGCAGTTTGAGGGGATTCCAGCCCCAGCATTTT.

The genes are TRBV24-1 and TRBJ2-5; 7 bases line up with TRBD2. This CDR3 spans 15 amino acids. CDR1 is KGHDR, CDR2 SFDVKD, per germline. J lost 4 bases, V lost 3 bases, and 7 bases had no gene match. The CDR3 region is CATSDGYVAGETQYF. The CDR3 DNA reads TGTGCCACCAGTGATGGTTACGTAGCGGGAGAGACCCAGTACTTC.

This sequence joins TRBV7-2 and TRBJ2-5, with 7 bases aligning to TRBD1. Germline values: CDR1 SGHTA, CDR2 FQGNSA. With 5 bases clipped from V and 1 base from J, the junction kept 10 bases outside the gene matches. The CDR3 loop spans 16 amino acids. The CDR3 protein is CASSPGTAEAQETQYF. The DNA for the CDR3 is TGTGCCAGCAGCCCAGGGACAGCGGAGGCCCAAGAGACCCAGTACTTC.

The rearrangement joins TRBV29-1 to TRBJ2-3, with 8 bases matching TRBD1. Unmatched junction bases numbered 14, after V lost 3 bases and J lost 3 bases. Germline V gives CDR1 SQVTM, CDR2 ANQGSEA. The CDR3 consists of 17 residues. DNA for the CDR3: TGCAGCGTTGATTTCCCCCGAGGCAGGGGGCCGACAGATACGCAGTATTTT. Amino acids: CSVDFPRGRGPTDTQYF.